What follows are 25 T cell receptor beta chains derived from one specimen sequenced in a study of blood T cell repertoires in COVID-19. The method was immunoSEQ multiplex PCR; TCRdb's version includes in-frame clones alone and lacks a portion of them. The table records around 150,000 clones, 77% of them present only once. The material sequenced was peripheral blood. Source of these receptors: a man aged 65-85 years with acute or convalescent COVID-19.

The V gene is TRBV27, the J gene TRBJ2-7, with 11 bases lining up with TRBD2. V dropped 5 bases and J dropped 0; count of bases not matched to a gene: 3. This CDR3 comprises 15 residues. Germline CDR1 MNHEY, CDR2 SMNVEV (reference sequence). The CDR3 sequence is CASSQTSGSSYEQYF. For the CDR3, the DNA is TGTGCCAGCAGTCAAACTAGCGGGAGCTCCTACGAGCAGTACTTC.

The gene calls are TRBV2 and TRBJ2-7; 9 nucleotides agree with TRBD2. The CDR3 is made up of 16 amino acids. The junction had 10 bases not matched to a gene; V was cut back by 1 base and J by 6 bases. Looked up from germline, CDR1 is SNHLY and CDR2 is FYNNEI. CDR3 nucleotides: TGTGCCAGCAGTGAAGGCGGGGGGGCGGTATATATCGAGCAGTACTTC. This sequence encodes CASSEGGGAVYIEQYF. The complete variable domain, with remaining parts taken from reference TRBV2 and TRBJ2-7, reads EPEVTQTPSHQVTQMGQEVILRCVPISNHLYFYWYRQILGQKVEFLVSFYNNEISEKSEIFDDQFSVERPDGSNFTLKIRSTKLEDSAMYFCASSEGGGAVYIEQYFGPGTRLTVT.

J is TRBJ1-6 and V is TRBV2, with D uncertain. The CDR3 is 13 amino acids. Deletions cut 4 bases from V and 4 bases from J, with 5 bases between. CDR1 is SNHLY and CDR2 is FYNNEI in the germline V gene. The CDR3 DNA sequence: TGTGCCAGCAGTGCCCAGTATAATTCACCCCTCCACTTT. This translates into CASSAQYNSPLHF.

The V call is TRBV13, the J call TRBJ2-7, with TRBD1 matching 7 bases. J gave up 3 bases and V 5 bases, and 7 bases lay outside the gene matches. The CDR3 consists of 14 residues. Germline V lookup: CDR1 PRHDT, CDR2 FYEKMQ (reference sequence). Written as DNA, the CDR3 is TGTGCCAGCAGCACACGGACAGGAGTCTACGAGCAGTACTTC. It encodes CASSTRTGVYEQYF.

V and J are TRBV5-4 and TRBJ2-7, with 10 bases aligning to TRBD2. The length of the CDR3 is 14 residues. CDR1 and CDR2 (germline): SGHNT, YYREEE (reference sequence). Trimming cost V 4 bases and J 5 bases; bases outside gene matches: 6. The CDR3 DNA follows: TGTGCCAGCAGCAAAGCGGGAGGGCCCCACGAGCAGTACTTC. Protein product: CASSKAGGPHEQYF.

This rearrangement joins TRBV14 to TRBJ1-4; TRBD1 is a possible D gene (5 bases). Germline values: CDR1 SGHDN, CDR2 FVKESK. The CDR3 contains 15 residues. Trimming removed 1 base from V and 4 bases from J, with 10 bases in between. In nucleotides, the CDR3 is TGTGCCAGCAGCCAAGTGGGGGGAAGTAATGAAAAACTGTTTTTT. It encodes CASSQVGGSNEKLFF.

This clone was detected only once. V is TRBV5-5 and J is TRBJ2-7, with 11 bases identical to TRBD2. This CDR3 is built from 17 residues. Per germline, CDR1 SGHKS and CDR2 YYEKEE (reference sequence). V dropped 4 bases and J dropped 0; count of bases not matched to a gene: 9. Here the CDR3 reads CASSPPRLAGSSYEQYF. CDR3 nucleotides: TGTGCCAGCAGCCCACCCAGACTAGCGGGGAGCTCCTACGAGCAGTACTTC.

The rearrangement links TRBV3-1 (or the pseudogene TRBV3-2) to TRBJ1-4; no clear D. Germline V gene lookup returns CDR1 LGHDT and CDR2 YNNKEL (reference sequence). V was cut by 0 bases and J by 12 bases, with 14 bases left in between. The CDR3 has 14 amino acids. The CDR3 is CASSQDHARMELFF. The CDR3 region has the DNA TGTGCCAGCAGCCAAGATCATGCCAGGATGGAACTGTTTTTT.

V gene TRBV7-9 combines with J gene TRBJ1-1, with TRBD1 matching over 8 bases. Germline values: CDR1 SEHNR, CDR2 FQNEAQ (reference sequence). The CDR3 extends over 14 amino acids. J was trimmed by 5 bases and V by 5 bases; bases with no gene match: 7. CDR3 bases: TGTGCCAGCAGCCCCGGACAGGGAGGAACTGAAGCTTTCTTT. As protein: CASSPGQGGTEAFF.

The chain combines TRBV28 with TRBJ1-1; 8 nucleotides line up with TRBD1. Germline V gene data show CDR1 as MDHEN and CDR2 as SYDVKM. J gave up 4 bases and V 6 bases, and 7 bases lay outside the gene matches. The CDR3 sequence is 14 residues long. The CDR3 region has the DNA TGTGCCAGCAGCATTGGACAGGGTGGCACTGAAGCTTTCTTT. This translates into CASSIGQGGTEAFF.

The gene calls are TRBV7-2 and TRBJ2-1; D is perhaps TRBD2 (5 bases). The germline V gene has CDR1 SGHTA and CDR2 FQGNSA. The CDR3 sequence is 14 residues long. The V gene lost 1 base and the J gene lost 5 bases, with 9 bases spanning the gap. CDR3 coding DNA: TGTGCCAGCAGCTTAGGGGCCGGGGACAATGAGCAGTTCTTC. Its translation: CASSLGAGDNEQFF.

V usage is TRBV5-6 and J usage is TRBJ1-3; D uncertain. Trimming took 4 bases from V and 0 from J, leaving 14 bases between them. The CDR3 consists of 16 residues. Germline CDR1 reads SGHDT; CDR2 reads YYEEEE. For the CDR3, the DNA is TGTGCCAGCAGCAGTCGGACGGGGAACTCTGGAAACACCATATATTTT. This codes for CASSSRTGNSGNTIYF.

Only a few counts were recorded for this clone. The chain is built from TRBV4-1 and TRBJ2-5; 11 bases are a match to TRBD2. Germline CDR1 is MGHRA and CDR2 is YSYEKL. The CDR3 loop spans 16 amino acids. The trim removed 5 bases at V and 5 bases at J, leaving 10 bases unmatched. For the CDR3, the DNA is TGCGCCAGCAGCTTCGTCGGTAGCGGGGGGGCCGAGACCCAGTACTTC. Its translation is CASSFVGSGGAETQYF.

CDR3 in amino acids: CASSSTVNTEAFF. CDR3 nucleotide sequence: TGTGCCAGCAGCTCAACAGTGAACACTGAAGCTTTCTTT. The chain couples TRBV9 to TRBJ1-1, with D hard to call. V lost 4 bases to trimming and J lost 0 bases, with 7 bases between them. The V gene's germline CDR1 is SGDLS and CDR2 YYNGEE. The CDR3 runs 13 residues.

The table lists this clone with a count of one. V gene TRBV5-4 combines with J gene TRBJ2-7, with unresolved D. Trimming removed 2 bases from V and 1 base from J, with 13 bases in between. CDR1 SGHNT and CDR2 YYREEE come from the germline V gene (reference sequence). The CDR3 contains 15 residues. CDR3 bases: TGTGCCAGCAGCTTCGGAGAGCTTCCTTCCTACGAGCAGTACTTC. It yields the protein CASSFGELPSYEQYF.

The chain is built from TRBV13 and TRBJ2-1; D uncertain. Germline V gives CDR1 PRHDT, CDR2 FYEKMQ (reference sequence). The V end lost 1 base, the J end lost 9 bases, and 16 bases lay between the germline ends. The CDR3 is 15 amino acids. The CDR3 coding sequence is TGTGCCAGCAGCTTAGACCGAAGAGCCGTCGGTGAGCAGTTCTTC. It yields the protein CASSLDRRAVGEQFF.

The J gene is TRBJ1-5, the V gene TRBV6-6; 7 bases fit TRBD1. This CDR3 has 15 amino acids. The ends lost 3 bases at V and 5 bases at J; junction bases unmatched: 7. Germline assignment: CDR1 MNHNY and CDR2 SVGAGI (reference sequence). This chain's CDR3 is CASSYQQGIHQPQHF. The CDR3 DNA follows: TGTGCCAGCAGTTATCAACAGGGGATTCATCAGCCCCAGCATTTT.

This chain's CDR3 is CASSFQQVQETQYF. CDR3 bases: TGTGCCAGCAGCTTCCAACAGGTTCAAGAGACCCAGTACTTC. The V and J genes are TRBV11-2 and TRBJ2-5; D possibly corresponds to TRBD1 (5 bases). The germline V and J ends were trimmed by 3 bases and 2 bases, with 10 bases remaining between them. The CDR3 covers 14 residues. Germline V gene lookup returns CDR1 SGHAT and CDR2 FQNNGV.

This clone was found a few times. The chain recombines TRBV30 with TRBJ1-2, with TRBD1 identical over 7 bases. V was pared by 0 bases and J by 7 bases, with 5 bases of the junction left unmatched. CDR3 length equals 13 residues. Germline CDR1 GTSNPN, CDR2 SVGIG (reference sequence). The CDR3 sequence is CAWSVIGGGGYTF. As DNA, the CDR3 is TGTGCCTGGAGTGTTATAGGGGGCGGTGGCTACACCTTC.

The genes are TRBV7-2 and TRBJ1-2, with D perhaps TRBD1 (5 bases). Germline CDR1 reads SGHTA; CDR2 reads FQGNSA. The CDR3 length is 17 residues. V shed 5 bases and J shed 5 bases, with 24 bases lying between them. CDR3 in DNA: TGTGCCAGCAGCCCGGGACTGCGCACTCTAGGAGGGTATGGCTACACCTTC. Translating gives CASSPGLRTLGGYGYTF.

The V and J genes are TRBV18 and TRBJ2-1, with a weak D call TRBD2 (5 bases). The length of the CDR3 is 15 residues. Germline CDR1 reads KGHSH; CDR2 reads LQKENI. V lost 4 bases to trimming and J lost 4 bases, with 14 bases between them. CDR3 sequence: CASSLGGGSYNEQFF. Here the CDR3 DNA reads TGTGCCAGCTCACTGGGCGGAGGCTCGTACAATGAGCAGTTCTTC.

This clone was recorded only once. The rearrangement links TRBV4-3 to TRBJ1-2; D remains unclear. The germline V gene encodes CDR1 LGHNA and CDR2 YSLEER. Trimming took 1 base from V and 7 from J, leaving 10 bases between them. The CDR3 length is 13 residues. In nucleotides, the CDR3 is TGCGCCAGCAGCCAAGGTGGGCACCGTGGCTACACCTTC. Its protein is CASSQGGHRGYTF.

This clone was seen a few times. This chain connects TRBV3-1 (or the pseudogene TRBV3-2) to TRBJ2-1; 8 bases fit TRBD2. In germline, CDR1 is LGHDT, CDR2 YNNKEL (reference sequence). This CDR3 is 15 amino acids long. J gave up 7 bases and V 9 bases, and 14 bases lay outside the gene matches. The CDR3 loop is CASYPGLVPGNEQFF. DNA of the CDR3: TGTGCCAGTTATCCGGGACTAGTTCCTGGGAATGAGCAGTTCTTC.

This CDR3 is CASSEGTLPGGNTIYF. For the CDR3, the DNA is TGTGCCAGCAGTGAAGGTACCCTCCCCGGTGGAAACACCATATATTTT. J is TRBJ1-3 and V is TRBV6-1; D is unclear. The V and J ends lost 1 base and 3 bases respectively, with 13 bases between them. The CDR3 length is 16 residues. CDR1 and CDR2 (germline): MNHNS, SASEGT.

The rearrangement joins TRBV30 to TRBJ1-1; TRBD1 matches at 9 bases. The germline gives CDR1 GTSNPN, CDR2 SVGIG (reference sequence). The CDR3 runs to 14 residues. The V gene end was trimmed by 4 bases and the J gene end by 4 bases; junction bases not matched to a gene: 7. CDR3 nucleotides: TGTGCCTGGATCCGAGCGGACAGGGGCACTGAAGCTTTCTTT. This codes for CAWIRADRGTEAFF.